These T cell receptor beta chains were read from a single sample in a study of CD8+CD57+ T cells in acquired aplastic anemia. Via MiXCR, TCRdb re-called the reads, giving one row per CDR3 protein. Counted here are approximately 150,000 distinct CDR3 sequences, 71% occurring once; the ten biggest clones make up around 45%. Material for sequencing was sorted CD4+, CD8+, or CD8+CD57+ T cells (not recorded which) from PBMCs. The receptors here all came from a human donor with aplastic anemia. Both conserved end residues are part of each CDR3. Fields, in order: J gene, D gene, V gene, CDR3 DNA, CDR3 protein. D genes are given only for firm matches.

>TRBJ2-1|TRBD2|TRBV15
TGTGCCACCAGCGGGGGACTATTCAATGAGCAGTTCTTC
CATSGGLFNEQFF
>TRBJ1-2|TRBD1|TRBV6-5
TGTGCCAGCAGTTACTCGAGTAGACAGGGCCCCTATGGCTACACCTTC
CASSYSSRQGPYGYTF
>TRBJ1-1|.|TRBV12-3/TRBV12-4
TGTGCCAGCAGTTTAACCCCCCAAACTGAAGCTTTCTTT
CASSLTPQTEAFF
>TRBJ2-5|.|TRBV20-1
TGCAGTGCTAGTGTCGGCCCGGAGACCCAGTACTTC
CSASVGPETQYF
>TRBJ2-1|TRBD2|TRBV2
TGTGCCAGCAATCTAGCGGGAGCGGGTAATGAGCAGTTCTTC
CASNLAGAGNEQFF
>TRBJ1-1|TRBD1|TRBV20-1
TGCAGTGCTAGAGATCAGGCAGGGGGGACTGAAGCTTTCTTT
CSARDQAGGTEAFF
>TRBJ1-1|TRBD1|TRBV6-6
TGTGCCAGCAGTCGCGACAGGGCGAACACTGAAGCTTTCTTT
CASSRDRANTEAFF
>TRBJ1-2|.|TRBV15
TGTGCCACCAGCAGAGACCCACCCAGAGAGAACTATGGCTACACCTTC
CATSRDPPRENYGYTF
>TRBJ2-7|.|TRBV20-1
TGCAGTGCAAGGGACAAAGCCTACGAGCAGTACTTC
CSARDKAYEQYF
>TRBJ2-5|.|TRBV12-3/TRBV12-4
TGTGCCAGCAGTTCACAGGGTCGAGAGACCCAGTACTTC
CASSSQGRETQYF
>TRBJ2-7|TRBD1|TRBV20-1
TGCAGTGCTCAGACAGGGGACTCGTGGGAGCAGTACTTC
CSAQTGDSWEQYF
>TRBJ1-2|TRBD1|TRBV19
TGTGCCAGTATAGCCGGGACAGGCGCGAGTAACTATGGCTACACCTTC
CASIAGTGASNYGYTF
>TRBJ1-2|.|TRBV20-1
TGCAGTGCTAGAGATCGAAGACTGGGGGCCGACTATGGCTACACCTTC
CSARDRRLGADYGYTF
>TRBJ2-4|TRBD1|TRBV20-1
TGCAGTGCGTCGACAGGGATGGCGGTTCAAGCCAAAAACATTCAGTACTTC
CSASTGMAVQAKNIQYF
>TRBJ1-1|.|TRBV11-2
TGTGCCAGCAGCTTATTAGCAGGGTCGAACACTGAAGCTTTCTTT
CASSLLAGSNTEAFF
>TRBJ2-2|TRBD2|TRBV29-1
TGCAGCGTGAGAGCGGGGAAGAACACCGGGGAGCTGTTTTTT
CSVRAGKNTGELFF
>TRBJ2-1|.|TRBV25-1
TGTGCCAGCAGTGAGGGAGCAGGGCTTAGGATCTACGAGCAGTTCTTC
CASSEGAGLRIYEQFF
>TRBJ1-2|TRBD1|TRBV24-1
TGTGCCACCAGTGATTCACAGGGGAAATATGGCTACACCTTC
CATSDSQGKYGYTF
>TRBJ2-1|.|TRBV7-8
TGTGCCAGCAGCTACGGGCAGACTAATGAGCAGTTCTTC
CASSYGQTNEQFF
>TRBJ2-7|.|TRBV7-9
TGTGCCAGCAGCTACTACCCGGGACACCCCTACGAGCAGTACTTC
CASSYYPGHPYEQYF
>TRBJ2-1|TRBD2|TRBV20-1
TGCAGTGCCAAACCGGCGGGGGGGGGGTCCTACAATGAGCAGTTCTTC
CSAKPAGGGSYNEQFF
>TRBJ2-7|TRBD1|TRBV9
TGCGCCAGCAGCTTGGAGCCGGGACAGACCTACGAGCAGTACTTC
CASSLEPGQTYEQYF